These 17 T cell receptor beta chains were sequenced from one sample in a study of vaccination and CD4 T cells after COVID-19. Researchers used the Oncomine TCR Beta short-read assay to sequence DNA from cultured CD4+ T cells. Using its own MiXCR run on the PCR reads, TCRdb lists one record per CDR3 protein. The data contain about 20,000 distinct CDR3 sequences, around 38% of them singletons. Regarding treatment: approximately nine-day PBMC culture with coronavirus spike peptide pools or control peptides (ViraFEST assay). Their recognized antigens are unknown. Here the sequenced sample was CD4+ T cells from blood, cultured in vitro, taken before SARS-CoV-2 vaccination. The receptor set was obtained from a human donor who received a COVID-19 vaccine.

The chain has TRBV19 and TRBJ2-7, with TRBD1 identical over 8 bases. Germline CDR1 is LNHDA and CDR2 is SQIVND (reference sequence). With V trimmed by 6 bases and J by 3 bases, 7 bases remained unmatched. The CDR3 spans 14 residues. Written as DNA, the CDR3 is TGTGCCAGTAGCCGACAGGGGAGGTACTACGAGCAGTACTTC. It specifies CASSRQGRYYEQYF.

This clonotype was counted a few times. The V gene is TRBV7-2, the J gene TRBJ1-6; 9 nucleotides align to TRBD1. The CDR3 spans 16 residues. CDR1 and CDR2 from the germline V gene are SGHTA and FQGNSA. The V gene end was trimmed by 4 bases and the J gene end by 8 bases; junction bases not matched to a gene: 9. CDR3 sequence: CASSSRPQGADSPLHF. The CDR3 DNA follows: TGTGCCAGCAGCTCACGACCACAGGGGGCAGATTCACCCCTCCACTTT.

This clonotype was observed a few times. The chain links TRBV12-5 to TRBJ1-1, with a possible D match to TRBD1 (5 bases). Germline CDR1 and CDR2: LGHNT and FRNRAP. The V and J ends lost 3 bases and 8 bases respectively, with 22 bases between them. The CDR3 contains 16 residues. The CDR3 bases are TGTGCTAGTGGTTTAGGGTTCTCGGGGGGGGGAGCAGAAGCTTTCTTT. It encodes CASGLGFSGGGAEAFF.

This chain joins TRBV6-1 and TRBJ2-3; the match to TRBD2 covers 16 bases. The CDR3 has 19 amino acids. V was pared by 7 bases and J by 0 bases, with 10 bases of the junction left unmatched. Germline V lookup: CDR1 MNHNS, CDR2 SASEGT. CDR3 sequence (DNA): TGTGCCAGCACTGACGTGGGACTAGCGGGGGGGAGGAGCACAGATACGCAGTATTTT. As protein: CASTDVGLAGGRSTDTQYF.

The sample holds a few counts of this clonotype. The chain couples TRBV10-1 to TRBJ1-1; D call uncertain. Germline V gene lookup returns CDR1 WNHNN and CDR2 SYGVQD (reference sequence). Deletions cut 5 bases from V and 5 bases from J, with 12 bases between. CDR3 length equals 13 residues. DNA of the CDR3: TGCGCCAGCAGTATCGGGTTGGGGACTGAAGCTTTCTTT. As protein: CASSIGLGTEAFF.

The chain joins TRBV7-2 to TRBJ2-1, with D possibly being TRBD1 or TRBD2 (6 bases each). This CDR3 comprises 16 residues. V was clipped by 1 base and J by 0 bases, with 10 bases between them. Germline V CDR1 and CDR2: SGHTA, FQGNSA. CDR3 region: CASSLEGGSSYNEQFF. CDR3 DNA sequence: TGTGCCAGCAGCTTAGAGGGGGGTAGCTCCTACAATGAGCAGTTCTTC.

This clonotype has just a few counts. The CDR3, as DNA: TGTGCCAGCCGGGGGGCTAGCACAGATACGCAGTATTTT. As protein: CASRGASTDTQYF. The V call is TRBV11-3, the J call TRBJ2-3, with D possibly matching TRBD2 (7 bases). The V and J ends lost 8 bases and 0 bases respectively, with 9 bases between them. The CDR3 covers 13 residues. Germline V gene lookup returns CDR1 SGHNT and CDR2 YENEEA.

The chain combines TRBV5-1 with TRBJ2-3; 9 bases agree with TRBD2. This CDR3 spans 15 amino acids. V trimming: 1 base; J trimming: 3 bases; junction bases outside the gene matches: 3. CDR1 and CDR2 from the germline V gene are SGHRS and YFSETQ. CDR3 region: CASSLSGGQTDTQYF. The DNA for the CDR3 is TGCGCCAGCAGCTTGAGCGGGGGGCAGACAGATACGCAGTATTTT.

V is TRBV20-1 and J is TRBJ1-1; D not certain. The V and J ends lost 0 bases and 10 bases respectively, with 18 bases between them. The germline gives CDR1 DFQATT, CDR2 SNEGSKA (reference sequence). This CDR3 comprises 14 residues. The CDR3 coding sequence is TGCAGTGCTAGAGATTATTCGAAACTCGACGGAGCTTTCTTT. Translating gives CSARDYSKLDGAFF.

The chain combines TRBV12-3 or TRBV12-4 with TRBJ1-2; 9 bases agree with TRBD1. This CDR3 spans 13 amino acids. V was clipped by 6 bases and J by 6 bases; unmatched bases: 5. In DNA form, the CDR3 reads TGTGCCAGCAGCCGGGACAGGGTGAATGGCTACACCTTC. Translating it yields CASSRDRVNGYTF.

This clonotype occurred a few times. V usage is TRBV30 and J usage is TRBJ1-2; the D is unclear. The CDR3 spans 13 residues. CDR1 is GTSNPN, CDR2 SVGIG, per germline (reference sequence). Between the trimmed V and J ends, which lost 0 bases and 4 bases, there was a span of 9 bases. CDR3 loop: CAWSVGQAYGYTF. CDR3 nucleotide sequence: TGTGCCTGGAGTGTAGGTCAGGCCTATGGCTACACCTTC.

The chain combines TRBV4-1 with TRBJ1-2; D is perhaps TRBD1 (6 bases). Between the trimmed V and J ends, which lost 1 base and 7 bases, there was a span of 10 bases. This CDR3 spans 13 amino acids. Germline CDR1 is MGHRA and CDR2 is YSYEKL. The CDR3 nucleotides read TGCGCCAGCAGCCAAGGCAGGGGTGGTGGCTACACCTTC. It encodes CASSQGRGGGYTF.

V and J are TRBV6-1 and TRBJ1-1, with D tentatively TRBD1 (6 bases). The germline V gene encodes CDR1 MNHNS and CDR2 SASEGT. Between the trimmed V and J ends, which lost 6 bases and 5 bases, there was a span of 13 bases. The CDR3 has 13 amino acids. CDR3 sequence reads: CASRQGSWTEAFF. The CDR3, as DNA: TGTGCCAGCAGACAGGGTTCGTGGACTGAAGCTTTCTTT.

The genes are TRBV6-1 and TRBJ2-5, with 9 nucleotides matching TRBD1. CDR1 is MNHNS, CDR2 SASEGT, per germline. This CDR3 comprises 18 residues. V trimming: 0 bases; J trimming: 2 bases; junction bases outside the gene matches: 10. The CDR3: CASSEASLGTGWQETQYF. The CDR3 region has the DNA TGTGCCAGCAGTGAAGCGTCGTTAGGGACAGGGTGGCAAGAGACCCAGTACTTC.

In its sample, this clonotype ranks as medium-sized. The chain recombines TRBV21-1 with TRBJ2-7; the table's D call, TRBD1, has no DNA check behind it. TRBV21-1 is termed a pseudogene. The CDR3 runs to 15 residues. CDR3 DNA sequence: TGTGCCAGCAGCGCCCGTCCTTCCCTGAGGAACGAGCAGTACTTC. It encodes CASSARPSLRNEQYF.

This rearrangement joins TRBV4-2 to TRBJ1-5; D is ambiguous. Germline lookup yields CDR1 LGHNA and CDR2 YNFKEQ. V was trimmed by 4 bases and J by 5 bases, leaving 12 bases between them. The CDR3 is 14 residues long. The CDR3 DNA is TGTGCCAGCAGCCCAACGGGCTTTTATCAGCCCCAGCATTTT. Translating gives CASSPTGFYQPQHF.

This clonotype was seen a handful of times. The J gene is TRBJ2-7, the V gene TRBV6-1; the D gene is possibly TRBD1 (5 bases). CDR1 is MNHNS and CDR2 is SASEGT in the germline V gene. The CDR3 contains 14 residues. Trimming took 10 bases from V and 1 from J, leaving 17 bases between them. CDR3: CATHIRVLSYEQYF. CDR3 nucleotide sequence: TGTGCCACCCACATCAGGGTACTATCCTACGAGCAGTACTTC.